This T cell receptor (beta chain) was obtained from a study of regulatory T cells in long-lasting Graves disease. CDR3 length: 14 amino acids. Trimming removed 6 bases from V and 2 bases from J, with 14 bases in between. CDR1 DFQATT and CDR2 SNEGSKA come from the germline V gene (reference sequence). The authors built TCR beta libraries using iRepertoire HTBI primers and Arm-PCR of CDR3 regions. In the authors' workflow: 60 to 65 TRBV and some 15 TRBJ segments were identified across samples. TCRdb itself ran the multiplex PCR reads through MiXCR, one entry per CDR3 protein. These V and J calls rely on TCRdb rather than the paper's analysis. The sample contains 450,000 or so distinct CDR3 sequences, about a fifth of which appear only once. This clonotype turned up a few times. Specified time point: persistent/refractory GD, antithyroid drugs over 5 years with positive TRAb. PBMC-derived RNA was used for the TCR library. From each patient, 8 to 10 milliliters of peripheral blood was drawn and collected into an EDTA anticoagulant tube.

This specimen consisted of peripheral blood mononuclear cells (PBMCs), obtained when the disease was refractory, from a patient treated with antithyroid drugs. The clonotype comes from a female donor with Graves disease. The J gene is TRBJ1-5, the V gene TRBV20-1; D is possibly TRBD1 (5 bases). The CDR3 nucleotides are TGCAGTGCGTCATACCTAGGGGGCAATCAGCCCCAGCATTTT. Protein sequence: CSASYLGGNQPQHF.